One sample yielded the 25 T cell receptor beta chains listed below, sequenced in a study of cytomegalovirus exposure and HLA in healthy donors. The primer mix had 60 Vbeta and 13 Jbeta primers. Method: immunoSEQ multiplex PCR; TCRdb's copy keeps in-frame clones and lacks some. The profile shows 180,000 or so clones, approximately 84% of them singletons. What was sequenced was PBMCs. All receptors derive from a female donor in good health and CMV-seronegative.

The V gene is TRBV5-5, the J gene TRBJ1-1, with 11 bases identical to TRBD1. The CDR3 is made up of 16 amino acids. V lost 3 bases, J lost 3 bases, and 7 bases stayed unmatched. Germline values: CDR1 SGHKS, CDR2 YYEKEE (reference sequence). Here the CDR3 reads CASSSYRDRGYTEAFF. For the CDR3, the DNA is TGTGCCAGCAGCTCGTACCGGGACAGGGGGTACACTGAAGCTTTCTTT.

The chain links TRBV5-1 to TRBJ2-1, with 9 nucleotides matching TRBD1. Germline V gene lookup returns CDR1 SGHRS and CDR2 YFSETQ. The CDR3 extends over 17 amino acids. After removal of 6 bases from V and 4 bases from J, the junction contained 14 bases not matched to a gene. CDR3 in DNA: TGCGCCAGCACACGCCAATGGGGACAGGGCTTATACAATGAGCAGTTCTTC. Translated: CASTRQWGQGLYNEQFF. Based on the CDR3 plus reference TRBV5-1 and TRBJ2-1, the full variable domain is KAGVTQTPRYLIKTRGQQVTLSCSPISGHRSVSWYQQTPGQGLQFLFEYFSETQRNKGNFPGRFSGRQFSNSRSEMNVSTLELGDSALYLCASTRQWGQGLYNEQFFGPGTRLTVL.

The genes are TRBV5-6 and TRBJ2-2; the D gene is possibly TRBD1 (5 bases). The CDR3 extends over 16 amino acids. The germline V gene encodes CDR1 SGHDT and CDR2 YYEEEE. Trimming pared 2 bases from V and 0 bases from J, leaving 11 bases between. This CDR3 is CASSFETETNTGELFF. CDR3 DNA sequence: TGTGCCAGCAGCTTCGAGACAGAAACGAACACCGGGGAGCTGTTTTTT.

V is TRBV5-1 and J is TRBJ1-2; 9 bases agree with TRBD1. From germline, CDR1 is SGHRS and CDR2 YFSETQ. With 0 bases clipped from V and 0 bases from J, the junction kept 9 bases outside the gene matches. The CDR3 runs 18 residues. The CDR3 sequence is CASSLGGQGSLANYGYTF. CDR3 nucleotide sequence: TGCGCCAGCAGCTTGGGGGGACAGGGCTCGTTAGCTAACTATGGCTACACCTTC.

The chain combines TRBV15 with TRBJ1-2; D might be TRBD1 (6 bases). The CDR3 spans 14 residues. Looked up from germline, CDR1 is LNHNV and CDR2 is YYDKDF (reference sequence). Trimming took 2 bases from V and 3 from J, leaving 10 bases between them. The CDR3 DNA is TGTGCCACCAGCAGAAGGACAGACCACTATGGCTACACCTTC. It yields the protein CATSRRTDHYGYTF.

V is TRBV14 and J is TRBJ2-3; 8 nucleotides match TRBD2. V lost 1 base to trimming and J lost 4 bases; unmatched junction nucleotides: 4. Germline lookup yields CDR1 SGHDN and CDR2 FVKESK. The CDR3 loop spans 15 amino acids. This chain's CDR3 is CASSQGLSGADTQYF. CDR3 DNA: TGTGCCAGCAGCCAAGGGCTTAGCGGGGCAGATACGCAGTATTTT.

The sample holds many counts of this clone. The rearrangement uses TRBV5-4 and TRBJ2-7, with 12 positions matching TRBD2. Germline CDR1 SGHNT, CDR2 YYREEE (reference sequence). The CDR3 sequence is 15 residues long. With V trimmed by 1 base and J by 5 bases, 4 bases remained unmatched. CDR3 in DNA: TGTGCCAGCAGCTTGACTAGCGGGAGGCGGAACGAGCAGTACTTC. This translates into CASSLTSGRRNEQYF.

This chain joins TRBV6-5 and TRBJ2-5, with 7 bases aligning to TRBD1. V lost 6 bases to trimming and J lost 7 bases; unmatched junction nucleotides: 14. The CDR3 is 15 residues long. Germline CDR1 is MNHEY and CDR2 is SVGAGI. This chain's CDR3 is CASSQHRGERVTQYF. The CDR3 nucleotides read TGTGCCAGCAGCCAGCACAGGGGTGAAAGAGTGACCCAGTACTTC.

The chain has TRBV9 and TRBJ2-5; 7 nucleotides agree with TRBD1. Germline V gene lookup returns CDR1 SGDLS and CDR2 YYNGEE. The ends lost 2 bases at V and 5 bases at J; junction bases unmatched: 6. The CDR3 loop spans 14 amino acids. In DNA form, the CDR3 reads TGTGCCAGCAGCGTGAGGGGGCAGGCGGAGACCCAGTACTTC. Its translation: CASSVRGQAETQYF.

The chain combines TRBV14 with TRBJ1-1; 7 positions match TRBD1. Germline lookup yields CDR1 SGHDN and CDR2 FVKESK. This CDR3 comprises 15 residues. Trimming cost V 0 bases and J 4 bases; bases outside gene matches: 5. The DNA of the CDR3 is TGTGCCAGCAGCCAAGAGTTAACAGGGGCCACTGAAGCTTTCTTT. Amino acid sequence: CASSQELTGATEAFF. Variable domain in full (rest from reference TRBV14 and TRBJ1-1): EAGVTQFPSHSVIEKGQTVTLRCDPISGHDNLYWYRRVMGKEIKFLLHFVKESKQDESGMPNNRFLAERTGGTYSTLKVQPAELEDSGVYFCASSQELTGATEAFFGQGTRLTVV.

This clone appeared a single time. The chain uses TRBV7-9 and TRBJ2-3; 12 positions agree with TRBD2. The CDR3 is made up of 19 amino acids. In germline, CDR1 is SEHNR, CDR2 FQNEAQ (reference sequence). V gave up 5 bases and J gave up 0 bases; unmatched junction bases: 12. CDR3 region: CASSGGTSGPGASTDTQYF. In nucleotides, the CDR3 is TGTGCCAGCAGCGGGGGGACTAGCGGGCCTGGGGCCAGCACAGATACGCAGTATTTT.

In DNA, the CDR3 is TGTGCCACACGACAGGGGAGGCCCTACGAGCAGTACTTC. Its protein is CATRQGRPYEQYF. The V and J genes are TRBV28 and TRBJ2-7; TRBD1 matches at 8 bases. CDR1 and CDR2 from the germline V gene are MDHEN and SYDVKM. J was trimmed by 2 bases and V by 10 bases; bases with no gene match: 7. This CDR3 spans 13 amino acids. Using reference TRBV28 and TRBJ2-7 for the parts outside the CDR3, the full variable domain is DVKVTQSSRYLVKRTGEKVFLECVQDMDHENMFWYRQDPGLGLRLIYFSYDVKMKEKGDIPEGYSVSREKKERFSLILESASTNQTSMYLCATRQGRPYEQYFGPGTRLTVT.

V usage is TRBV2 and J usage is TRBJ2-5; D might be TRBD1 (6 bases). CDR1 is SNHLY, CDR2 FYNNEI, per germline. The CDR3 has 14 residues. V gave up 8 bases and J gave up 5 bases, with 18 bases separating them. DNA of the CDR3: TGTGCCAGCGAGGGTGGGGGCCGAGGGGAGACCCAGTACTTC. It is translated as CASEGGGRGETQYF.

This chain joins TRBV6-4 and TRBJ2-1; 13 bases fit TRBD2. In germline, CDR1 is MRHNA, CDR2 SNTAGT. V shed 5 bases and J 8 bases; nucleotides not matched to a gene: 6. The CDR3 has 15 residues. The chain's CDR3 is CASSPGTSGDHEQFF. The CDR3 nucleotides read TGTGCCAGCAGTCCTGGGACTAGCGGGGATCATGAGCAGTTCTTC.

J is TRBJ1-1 and V is TRBV10-2; D is possibly TRBD1 (5 bases). The CDR3 spans 13 residues. Germline CDR1 reads WSHSY; CDR2 reads SAAADI. Trimming removed 7 bases from V and 6 bases from J, with 15 bases in between. The CDR3 DNA reads TGCGCCAGCACTCCGCCGGGGGTCGCTGAAGCTTTCTTT. Its translation: CASTPPGVAEAFF.

The sample holds a few counts of this clone. This chain links TRBV5-1 with TRBJ1-2; D is unclear. V was cut by 3 bases and J by 6 bases, with 9 bases left in between. CDR3 length: 12 residues. Germline-derived CDR1 and CDR2 are SGHRS and YFSETQ. The CDR3 protein is CASSSTTNGYTF. The DNA of the CDR3 is TGCGCCAGCAGCTCCACGACAAATGGCTACACCTTC.

This sequence joins TRBV2 and TRBJ1-1; D uncertain. In germline, CDR1 is SNHLY, CDR2 FYNNEI. The CDR3 contains 14 residues. The V and J ends lost 2 bases and 1 base respectively, with 8 bases between them. The CDR3 sequence: CASSETRRNTEAFF. In nucleotides, the CDR3 is TGTGCCAGCAGTGAAACACGGAGGAACACTGAAGCTTTCTTT.

This rearrangement joins TRBV19 to TRBJ1-4, with D uncertain. The germline gives CDR1 LNHDA, CDR2 SQIVND (reference sequence). This CDR3 comprises 13 residues. Deletions cut 7 bases from V and 4 bases from J, with 10 bases between. The CDR3, as DNA: TGTGCCAGTAACGAGAAGTTTAATGAAAAACTGTTTTTT. The encoded protein is CASNEKFNEKLFF.

The V call is TRBV5-4, the J call TRBJ1-2; 10 nucleotides agree with TRBD1. Germline V gene lookup returns CDR1 SGHNT and CDR2 YYREEE (reference sequence). Unmatched junction bases numbered 4, after V lost 3 bases and J lost 2 bases. The CDR3 length is 15 residues. The DNA for the CDR3 is TGTGCCAGCAGCTCAGGGACAGGGGACAACTATGGCTACACCTTC. This sequence encodes CASSSGTGDNYGYTF.

V and J are TRBV5-6 and TRBJ2-3, with TRBD2 identical over 15 bases. The J segment lost 5 bases and the V segment lost 3 bases, leaving 7 bases of the junction unmatched. The CDR3 is made up of 17 amino acids. Germline loops: CDR1 SGHDT, CDR2 YYEEEE. DNA for the CDR3: TGTGCCAGCAGCTATAGGACTAGCGGGGGGGCCGGAGATACGCAGTATTTT. It codes for CASSYRTSGGAGDTQYF.

The CDR3 DNA reads TGTGCCAGCAGTGGACAGAGGAGTTCACCCCTCCACTTT. Amino acids: CASSGQRSSPLHF. The rearrangement links TRBV6-5 to TRBJ1-6; D perhaps matches TRBD1 (6 bases). The CDR3 totals 13 residues. Germline CDR1 and CDR2: MNHEY and SVGAGI. The V and J ends lost 5 bases and 9 bases respectively, with 11 bases between them.

This chain links TRBV9 with TRBJ1-1; a possible D gene is TRBD1 (5 bases). The ends were cut back, 2 bases at V and 1 base at J, with 12 bases in the middle. This CDR3 spans 15 amino acids. CDR1 SGDLS and CDR2 YYNGEE come from the germline V gene. This chain's CDR3 is CASSVGGTGNTEAFF. In DNA form, the CDR3 reads TGTGCCAGCAGCGTCGGGGGGACGGGGAACACTGAAGCTTTCTTT.

The chain carries TRBV5-4 and TRBJ2-1; 9 bases align to TRBD2. V was clipped by 2 bases and J by 10 bases; unmatched bases: 7. Looked up from germline, CDR1 is SGHNT and CDR2 is YYREEE (reference sequence). CDR3 length: 14 amino acids. CDR3: CASSFLAGRLEQFF. The CDR3 coding sequence is TGTGCCAGCAGCTTTCTAGCGGGAAGGTTGGAGCAGTTCTTC. The full variable domain, in which reference TRBV5-4 and TRBJ2-1 provide the parts outside the CDR3, is ETGVTQSPTHLIKTRGQQVTLRCSSQSGHNTVSWYQQALGQGPQFIFQYYREEENGRGNFPPRFSGLQFPNYSSELNVNALELDDSALYLCASSFLAGRLEQFFGPGTRLTVL.

The J gene is TRBJ2-7, the V gene TRBV7-8; 13 bases are a match to TRBD2. The length of the CDR3 is 18 residues. Germline V gene sequence: CDR1 SGHVS, CDR2 FQNEAQ. V lost 8 bases and J lost 1; bases outside the gene matches: 14. For the CDR3, the DNA is TGTGCCAGCTGGCAAGGGGGACTAGCGGGACTGCCTTCCTACGAGCAGTACTTC. Protein product: CASWQGGLAGLPSYEQYF.

The V and J genes are TRBV7-8 and TRBJ2-5; perhaps TRBD1 as D (6 bases). This CDR3 region has 14 residues. In germline, CDR1 is SGHVS, CDR2 FQNEAQ. The V end was cut by 6 bases, the J end by 5 bases, with 16 bases between. CDR3 DNA sequence: TGTGCCAGCAGTTTTCCACAGGGTAGGGAGACCCAGTACTTC. This translates into CASSFPQGRETQYF. Full variable domain (outside the CDR3, taken from reference TRBV7-8 and TRBJ2-5): GAGVSQSPRYKVAKRGQDVALRCDPISGHVSLFWYQQALGQGPEFLTYFQNEAQLDKSGLPSDRFFAERPEGSVSTLKIQRTQQEDSAVYLCASSFPQGRETQYFGPGTRLLVL.